The 18 T cell receptor beta chains below were found in one sample sequenced in a study of blood T cell repertoires in COVID-19. Clones were sequenced by immunoSEQ multiplex PCR, and TCRdb holds only the in-frame ones, with some missing. The sample has roughly 150,000 clones, 76% seen once. Sequenced material: peripheral blood. The receptors shown here come from a man aged 60 to 75 with acute or convalescent COVID-19.

This chain uses TRBV4-1 with TRBJ2-1; the match to TRBD2 covers 12 bases. Germline CDR1 is MGHRA and CDR2 is YSYEKL. CDR3 length equals 17 residues. The trim removed 4 bases at V and 12 bases at J, leaving 16 bases unmatched. The CDR3 is CASSLKDLAGGQGGQFF. Written as DNA, the CDR3 is TGCGCCAGCAGCCTCAAAGATCTAGCGGGAGGGCAGGGGGGGCAGTTCTTC.

The table lists this clone with a few counts. The genes are TRBV19 and TRBJ2-3, with 11 bases aligning to TRBD2. V lost 10 bases, J lost 5 bases, and 17 bases stayed unmatched. The germline V gene encodes CDR1 LNHDA and CDR2 SQIVND (reference sequence). The CDR3 runs 17 residues. CDR3 residues: CATAMGPTSGMVDTQYF. The CDR3 DNA follows: TGTGCCACCGCAATGGGGCCGACTAGCGGGATGGTAGATACGCAGTATTTT.

The J gene is TRBJ2-3, the V gene TRBV5-1, with 8 bases that match TRBD2. CDR1 and CDR2 from the germline V gene are SGHRS and YFSETQ. The CDR3 loop spans 15 amino acids. V trimming: 0 bases; J trimming: 1 base; junction bases outside the gene matches: 1. CDR3 amino acids: CASSLGSGGTDTQYF. The CDR3 region has the DNA TGCGCCAGCAGCTTGGGTAGCGGGGGCACAGATACGCAGTATTTT.

The V call is TRBV11-3, the J call TRBJ1-1, with 8 nucleotides matching TRBD1. The CDR3 is 13 amino acids. V lost 5 bases and J lost 4; bases outside the gene matches: 3. Germline-derived CDR1 and CDR2 are SGHNT and YENEEA. The CDR3 DNA sequence: TGTGCCAGCAGCATCGGGACAGGCACTGAAGCTTTCTTT. It encodes CASSIGTGTEAFF.

The chain employs TRBV2 and TRBJ2-3; a possible D gene is TRBD2 (5 bases). With 5 bases removed from V and 2 bases from J, the gap between germline ends came to 11 bases. The CDR3 has 14 residues. Germline assignment: CDR1 SNHLY and CDR2 FYNNEI. The CDR3 DNA reads as TGTGCCAGCAGTTCCCAGCGGAACACAGATACGCAGTATTTT. Protein: CASSSQRNTDTQYF.

This clone was counted a few times. The chain is built from TRBV12-5 and TRBJ2-7, with 9 positions matching TRBD1. Trimming at V came to 7 bases and at J to 1 base, leaving 8 bases not matched to a gene. Germline assignment: CDR1 LGHNT and CDR2 FRNRAP. The CDR3 covers 15 residues. The CDR3 DNA reads as TGTGCTAGTGCCGGGCACAGGGGGCCTTCCTACGAGCAGTACTTC. Residues: CASAGHRGPSYEQYF.

The V and J genes are TRBV7-9 and TRBJ2-7, with D perhaps TRBD2 (5 bases). This CDR3 is built from 14 residues. CDR1 and CDR2 (germline): SEHNR, FQNEAQ (reference sequence). V was clipped by 3 bases and J by 0 bases, with 9 bases between them. The CDR3 loop reads CASSFRETSYEQYF. As DNA, the CDR3 is TGTGCCAGCAGCTTTAGGGAGACCTCCTACGAGCAGTACTTC.

The chain uses TRBV9 and TRBJ1-2; D remains unclear. The germline V gene has CDR1 SGDLS and CDR2 YYNGEE. The CDR3 has 15 amino acids. Trimming removed 3 bases from V and 4 bases from J, with 16 bases in between. The CDR3 here is CASSGYLADGYGYTF. DNA for the CDR3: TGTGCCAGCAGCGGATACCTGGCAGATGGCTATGGCTACACCTTC.

The V call is TRBV18, the J call TRBJ1-1, with 11 positions matching TRBD1. CDR3 length: 15 residues. V gave up 3 bases and J gave up 6 bases; unmatched junction bases: 6. Germline V gene lookup returns CDR1 KGHSH and CDR2 LQKENI. The CDR3 coding sequence is TGTGCCAGCTCACCTGGGACAGGGGGAGTCTCTGAAGCTTTCTTT. Amino acid sequence: CASSPGTGGVSEAFF.

This chain uses TRBV28 with TRBJ1-1; 7 bases line up with TRBD1. The germline V gene encodes CDR1 MDHEN and CDR2 SYDVKM. The CDR3 consists of 12 residues. V shed 7 bases, J shed 6 bases, and the junction held 5 bases outside the gene matches. DNA for the CDR3: TGTGCCAGCACCTTACAGGGGTCTGAAGCTTTCTTT. Translation gives CASTLQGSEAFF.

V and J are TRBV13 and TRBJ1-1, with 10 bases that match TRBD1. V shed 5 bases and J 5 bases; nucleotides not matched to a gene: 8. This CDR3 comprises 15 residues. Germline CDR1 reads PRHDT; CDR2 reads FYEKMQ (reference sequence). CDR3 sequence (DNA): TGTGCCAGCAGCCAAGGGGACAGGGGCGGAACTGAAGCTTTCTTT. Translated, it gives CASSQGDRGGTEAFF.

This clone was observed a single time. This chain uses TRBV19 with TRBJ1-4; 7 positions match TRBD1. CDR3 length equals 14 residues. Per germline, CDR1 LNHDA and CDR2 SQIVND (reference sequence). The V gene end was trimmed by 8 bases and the J gene end by 7 bases; junction bases not matched to a gene: 10. In DNA form, the CDR3 reads TGTGCCAGTTCGAGCACTGGGACAGTTGAAAAACTGTTTTTT. Translation gives CASSSTGTVEKLFF.

The CDR3 loop is CASSRGRLAGTGELFF. DNA for the CDR3: TGTGCCAGTAGTCGGGGCCGACTAGCGGGTACCGGGGAGCTGTTTTTT. The V gene is TRBV19, the J gene TRBJ2-2, with 10 bases matching TRBD2. Germline values: CDR1 LNHDA, CDR2 SQIVND (reference sequence). This CDR3 spans 16 amino acids. The ends lost 5 bases at V and 5 bases at J; junction bases unmatched: 8.

This clone came up many times. This chain uses TRBV5-1 with TRBJ2-5; D unclear. Germline CDR1 reads SGHRS; CDR2 reads YFSETQ. This CDR3 has 13 amino acids. V gave up 2 bases and J gave up 2 bases, with 7 bases separating them. CDR3 coding DNA: TGCGCCAGCAGCTTTACTCAACAAGAGACCCAGTACTTC. Protein sequence: CASSFTQQETQYF. The full variable domain, completed using reference TRBV5-1 and TRBJ2-5, is KAGVTQTPRYLIKTRGQQVTLSCSPISGHRSVSWYQQTPGQGLQFLFEYFSETQRNKGNFPGRFSGRQFSNSRSEMNVSTLELGDSALYLCASSFTQQETQYFGPGTRLLVL.

The CDR3, as DNA: TGTGCCAGCAGTTTGGCCGGGACTACGAACGAGCAGTACTTC. Translation gives CASSLAGTTNEQYF. The rearrangement joins TRBV27 to TRBJ2-7; 7 bases are a match to TRBD2. The V gene end was trimmed by 3 bases and the J gene end by 5 bases; junction bases not matched to a gene: 7. The CDR3 extends over 14 amino acids. Looked up from germline, CDR1 is MNHEY and CDR2 is SMNVEV (reference sequence).

Only a few counts were recorded for this clone. The genes are TRBV7-8 and TRBJ2-6; possible D gene TRBD1, 6 bases. CDR1 is SGHVS, CDR2 FQNEAQ, per germline. With 6 bases removed from V and 2 bases from J, the gap between germline ends came to 11 bases. This CDR3 comprises 15 residues. The CDR3 loop reads CASSLDRTGANVLTF. In nucleotides, the CDR3 is TGTGCCAGCAGTCTTGACAGGACTGGGGCCAACGTCCTGACTTTC.

This chain connects TRBV10-3 to TRBJ2-7; 11 nucleotides line up with TRBD2. V was clipped by 0 bases and J by 7 bases; unmatched bases: 5. The CDR3 spans 15 residues. Germline values: CDR1 ENHRY, CDR2 SYGVKD. The CDR3, as DNA: TGTGCCATCAGTGAGTCTAGCGGGAGGGCCTTAGAGCAGTACTTC. This gives the protein CAISESSGRALEQYF.

This clone was found a few times. The genes are TRBV30 and TRBJ2-1, with 9 positions matching TRBD1. The CDR3 extends over 15 amino acids. V lost 5 bases and J lost 3; bases outside the gene matches: 8. Germline CDR1 reads GTSNPN; CDR2 reads SVGIG (reference sequence). CDR3 sequence reads: CAWGLYRGHYNEQFF. CDR3 in DNA: TGTGCCTGGGGATTATACAGGGGGCACTACAATGAGCAGTTCTTC. The full variable domain, rest sourced from reference TRBV30 and TRBJ2-1, is SQTIHQWPATLVQPVGSPLSLECTVEGTSNPNLYWYRQAAGRGLQLLFYSVGIGQISSEVPQNLSASRPQDRQFILSSKKLLLSDSGFYLCAWGLYRGHYNEQFFGPGTRLTVL.